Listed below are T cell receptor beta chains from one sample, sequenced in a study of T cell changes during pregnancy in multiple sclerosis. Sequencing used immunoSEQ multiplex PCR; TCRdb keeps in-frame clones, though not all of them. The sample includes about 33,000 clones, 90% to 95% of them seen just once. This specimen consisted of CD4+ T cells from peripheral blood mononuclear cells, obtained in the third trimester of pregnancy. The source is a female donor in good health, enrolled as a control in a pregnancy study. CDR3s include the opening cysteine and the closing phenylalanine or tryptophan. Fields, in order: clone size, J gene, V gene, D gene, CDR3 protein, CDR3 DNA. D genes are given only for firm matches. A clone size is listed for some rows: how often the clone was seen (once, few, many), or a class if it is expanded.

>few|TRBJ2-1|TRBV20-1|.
CSAGTYNEQFF
TGCAGTGCCGGGACCTACAATGAGCAGTTCTTC
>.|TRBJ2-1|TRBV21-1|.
CASSREKGNPCYNEQFF
TGTGCCAGCAGCAGAGAAAAGGGGAACCCCTGTTACAATGAGCAGTTCTTC
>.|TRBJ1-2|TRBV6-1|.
CASGGGRANYGYTF
TGTGCCAGCGGGGGGGGACGGGCTAACTATGGCTACACCTTC
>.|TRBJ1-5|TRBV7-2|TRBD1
CASSLGQGDQPQHF
TGTGCCAGCAGCTTAGGACAGGGAGATCAGCCCCAGCATTTT
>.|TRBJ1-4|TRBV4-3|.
CASSQDLRATNEKLFF
TGCGCCAGCAGCCAAGATCTGCGGGCAACTAATGAAAAACTGTTTTTT
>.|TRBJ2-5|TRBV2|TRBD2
CASSTSRGSLQETQYF
TGTGCCAGCAGTACGTCTCGCGGGAGTCTTCAAGAGACCCAGTACTTC
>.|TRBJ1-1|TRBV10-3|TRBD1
CAIRQGYTEAFF
TGTGCCATAAGACAGGGCTACACTGAAGCTTTCTTT
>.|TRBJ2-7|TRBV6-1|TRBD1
CASSQDRVSYEQYF
TGTGCCAGCAGCCAGGACAGGGTATCCTACGAGCAGTACTTC
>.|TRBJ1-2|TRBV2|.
CASSELRSYGYTF
TGTGCCAGCAGTGAATTGAGGAGCTATGGCTACACCTTC
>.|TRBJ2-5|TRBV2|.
CASSNVGWTKEETQYF
TGTGCCAGCAGTAATGTGGGGTGGACTAAAGAAGAGACCCAGTACTTC
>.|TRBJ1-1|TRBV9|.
CASSSPGALNTEAFF
TGTGCCAGCAGCTCACCAGGGGCTCTGAACACTGAAGCTTTCTTT
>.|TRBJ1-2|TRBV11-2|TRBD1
CASSTDRAGYTF
TGTGCCAGCAGTACGGACAGGGCTGGCTACACCTTC
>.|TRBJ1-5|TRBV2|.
CASIGVRGNQPQHF
TGTGCCAGCATCGGAGTTAGGGGGAATCAGCCCCAGCATTTT
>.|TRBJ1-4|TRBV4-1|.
CASSQVREKLFF
TGCGCCAGCAGCCAAGTTCGGGAAAAACTGTTTTTT
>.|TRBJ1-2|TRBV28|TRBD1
CASSGQGIRGYTF
TGTGCCAGCTCGGGACAGGGTATACGAGGCTACACCTTC
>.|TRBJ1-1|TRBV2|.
CASSITGYGTGEAFF
TGTGCCAGCAGTATAACAGGGTATGGGACGGGTGAAGCTTTCTTT
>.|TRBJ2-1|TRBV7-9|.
CASSWVGQARSYNEQFF
TGTGCCAGCAGCTGGGTGGGGCAGGCCCGATCCTACAATGAGCAGTTCTTC
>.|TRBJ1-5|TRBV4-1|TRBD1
CASTAHPWSSRTGDQPQHF
TGCGCCAGCACGGCGCACCCTTGGTCGTCTAGGACAGGAGATCAGCCCCAGCATTTT
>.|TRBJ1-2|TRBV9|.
CASSVLSNYGYTF
TGTGCCAGCAGCGTACTCTCTAACTATGGCTACACCTTC
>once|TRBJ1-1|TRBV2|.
CASSVERAGNTEAFF
TGTGCCAGCAGTGTAGAAAGGGCGGGTAACACTGAAGCTTTCTTT
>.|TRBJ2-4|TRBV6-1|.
CASSEEGEGSKNIQYF
TGTGCCAGCAGTGAAGAGGGGGAGGGTTCCAAAAACATTCAGTACTTC
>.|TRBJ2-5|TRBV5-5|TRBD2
CASSIREGLAETQYF
TGTGCCAGCAGTATCCGGGAGGGCCTTGCCGAGACCCAGTACTTC
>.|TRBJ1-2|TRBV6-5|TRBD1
CASSYQQGARDGYTF
TGTGCCAGCAGTTACCAACAGGGGGCCAGGGATGGCTACACCTTC
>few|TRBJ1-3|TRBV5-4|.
CASSPTFESSGNTIYF
TGTGCCAGCAGCCCCACTTTTGAGAGCTCTGGAAACACCATATATTTT
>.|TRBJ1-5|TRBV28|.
CATVVSASNNQPQHF
TGTGCCACCGTTGTATCCGCGTCGAACAATCAGCCCCAGCATTTT
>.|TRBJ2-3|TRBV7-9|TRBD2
CASNTPAGAAITDTQYF
TGTGCCAGCAACACCCCGGCGGGAGCTGCCATCACAGATACGCAGTATTTT
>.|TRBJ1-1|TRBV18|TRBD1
CASSTDRDMNTEAFF
TGTGCCAGCTCAACGGACAGGGATATGAACACTGAAGCTTTCTTT
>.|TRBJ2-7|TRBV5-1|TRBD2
CASSLVLAGGNEQYF
TGCGCCAGCAGCTTGGTCCTAGCGGGAGGCAACGAGCAGTACTTC
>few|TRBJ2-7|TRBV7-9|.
CASSRLRQGPGQYF
TGTGCCAGCAGCCGTTTACGGCAGGGCCCGGGGCAGTACTTC
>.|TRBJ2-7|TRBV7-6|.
CASSSIQGPYEQYF
TGTGCCAGCAGCTCGATACAGGGTCCCTACGAGCAGTACTTC
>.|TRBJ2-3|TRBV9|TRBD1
CASSFLGTGGTDTQYF
TGTGCCAGCAGCTTTCTGGGGACAGGGGGAACAGATACGCAGTATTTT
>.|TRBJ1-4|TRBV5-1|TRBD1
CASSSGQFDEKLFF
TGCGCCAGCAGCTCGGGACAGTTTGATGAAAAACTGTTTTTT
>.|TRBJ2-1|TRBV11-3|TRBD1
CASSAQTGGEQFF
TGTGCCAGCAGCGCCCAGACAGGGGGTGAGCAGTTCTTC
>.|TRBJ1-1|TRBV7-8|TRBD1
CASSAGTGAMNTEAFF
TGTGCCAGCAGCGCCGGGACAGGGGCTATGAACACTGAAGCTTTCTTT
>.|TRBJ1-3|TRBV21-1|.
CASSTTRAHSGNTIYF
TGTGCCAGCAGCACGACCAGGGCCCACTCTGGAAACACCATATATTTT
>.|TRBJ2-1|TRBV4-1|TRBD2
CASSQDKEGWGRAGNEQFF
TGCGCCAGCAGCCAAGATAAGGAGGGCTGGGGGAGGGCCGGGAATGAGCAGTTCTTC
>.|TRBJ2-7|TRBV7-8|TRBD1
CASSDRGLYEQYF
TGTGCCAGCAGCGACAGGGGGCTCTACGAGCAGTACTTC
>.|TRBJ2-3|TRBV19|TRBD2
CASTPLAGTDTQYF
TGTGCCAGTACCCCACTAGCGGGCACAGATACGCAGTATTTT
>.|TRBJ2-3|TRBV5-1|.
CASSVDGSDTQYF
TGCGCCAGCAGCGTGGACGGTTCAGATACGCAGTATTTT
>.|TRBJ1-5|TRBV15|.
CATSESRQPQHF
TGTGCCACCAGCGAGAGCAGGCAGCCCCAGCATTTT
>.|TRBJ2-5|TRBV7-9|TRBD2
CASSSTAGGETQYF
TGTGCCAGCAGCTCCACAGCGGGGGGAGAGACCCAGTACTTC
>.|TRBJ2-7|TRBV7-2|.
CASSSVALRATGEQYF
TGTGCCAGCAGCTCGGTAGCGCTAAGAGCAACGGGCGAGCAGTACTTC
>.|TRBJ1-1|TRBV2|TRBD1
CASSLNRGGTEAFF
TGTGCCAGCAGCCTAAACAGGGGCGGCACTGAAGCTTTCTTT
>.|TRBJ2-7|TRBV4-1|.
CASSQVLRGPGLGEQYF
TGCGCCAGCAGCCAAGTCTTGCGGGGCCCGGGGCTGGGGGAGCAGTACTTC
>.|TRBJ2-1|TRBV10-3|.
CANEPPDYEYNEQFF
TGTGCCAACGAACCTCCGGACTATGAGTACAATGAGCAGTTCTTC
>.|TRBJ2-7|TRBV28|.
CASSLFRAGVSEQYF
TGTGCCAGCAGCCTTTTTAGGGCAGGGGTAAGCGAGCAGTACTTC
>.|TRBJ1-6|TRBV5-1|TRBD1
CASSGGRTGDSPLHF
TGCGCCAGCAGCGGGGGAAGAACAGGGGATTCACCCCTCCACTTT
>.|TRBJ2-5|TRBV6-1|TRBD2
CASSRPGLVGETQYF
TGTGCCAGCAGTCGACCTGGACTAGTGGGGGAGACCCAGTACTTC
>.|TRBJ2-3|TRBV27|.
CASSSGLLDTQYF
TGTGCCAGCAGTTCCGGACTTTTAGATACGCAGTATTTT
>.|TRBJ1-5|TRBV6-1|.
CASMGEGNQPQHF
TGTGCCAGCATGGGGGAGGGCAATCAGCCCCAGCATTTT
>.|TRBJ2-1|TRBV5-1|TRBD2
CASSLEGTSYNEQFF
TGCGCCAGCAGCTTGGAAGGGACTAGTTACAATGAGCAGTTCTTC
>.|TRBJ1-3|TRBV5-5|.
CASSFTPVDTIYF
TGTGCCAGCAGCTTCACCCCGGTGGACACCATATATTTT
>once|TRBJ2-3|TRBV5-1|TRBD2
CASSYASGGTDTQYF
TGCGCCAGCAGCTACGCTAGCGGGGGAACAGATACGCAGTATTTT